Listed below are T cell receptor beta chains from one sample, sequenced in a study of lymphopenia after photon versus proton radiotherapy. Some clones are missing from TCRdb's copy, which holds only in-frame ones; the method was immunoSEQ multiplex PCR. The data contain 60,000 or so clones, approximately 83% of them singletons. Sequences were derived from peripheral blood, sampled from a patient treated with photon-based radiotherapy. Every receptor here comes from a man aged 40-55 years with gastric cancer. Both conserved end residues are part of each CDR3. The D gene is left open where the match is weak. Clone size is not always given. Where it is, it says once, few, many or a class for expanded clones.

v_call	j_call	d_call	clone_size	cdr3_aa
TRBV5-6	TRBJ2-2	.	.	CASSLTPQNTGELFF
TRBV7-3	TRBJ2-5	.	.	CASSLRGSSETQYF
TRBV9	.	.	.	CASSVGPADSYEQYF
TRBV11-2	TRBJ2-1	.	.	CASSLGVVGEQFF
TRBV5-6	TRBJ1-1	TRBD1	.	CASSLLQGAEAFF
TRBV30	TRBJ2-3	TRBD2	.	CAWSTASGARTDTQYF
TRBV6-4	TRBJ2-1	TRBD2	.	CASSDSTSGGAGEQFF
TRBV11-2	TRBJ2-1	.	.	CASSPGGLSYEQFF
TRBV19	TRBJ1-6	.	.	CASSIVLKNSPLHF
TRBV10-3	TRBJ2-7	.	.	CAISEGVGGSYEQYF
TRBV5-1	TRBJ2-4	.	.	CASSPRQEVGMWGKNIQYF
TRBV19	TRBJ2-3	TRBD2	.	CASSSGGAGDTQYF
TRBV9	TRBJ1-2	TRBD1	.	CASSPRTGSNYGYTF
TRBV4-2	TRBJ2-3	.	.	CASSQAFRAVTDTQYF
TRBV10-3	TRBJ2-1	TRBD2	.	CAISRTSRYNEQFF
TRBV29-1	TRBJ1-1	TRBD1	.	CSVVGQGYTEAFF
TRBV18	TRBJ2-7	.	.	CASSPAQAYEQYF
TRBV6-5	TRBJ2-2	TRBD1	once	CASTSTGAFGELFF
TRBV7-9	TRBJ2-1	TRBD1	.	CASSSSGQGAINEQFF
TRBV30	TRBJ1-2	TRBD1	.	CAWSEGAGYGYTF
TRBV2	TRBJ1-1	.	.	CASRVDGGVEAFF
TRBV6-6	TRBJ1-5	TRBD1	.	CASNDRGPQHF
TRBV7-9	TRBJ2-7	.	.	CASSFPETDAYEQYF
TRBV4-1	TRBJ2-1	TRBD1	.	CASSQIAQGVGRENEQFF
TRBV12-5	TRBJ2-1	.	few	CASGSGIYSYNEQFF
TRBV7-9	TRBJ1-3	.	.	CASSAEGLTGNTIYF
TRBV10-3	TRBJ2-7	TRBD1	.	CAISEGQGVSSSYEQYF
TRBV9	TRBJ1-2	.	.	CASSVREQGNYGYTF
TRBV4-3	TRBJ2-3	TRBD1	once	CASSPRGSSTDTQYF
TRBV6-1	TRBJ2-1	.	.	CASTPGPVGEQFF
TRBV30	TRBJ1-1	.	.	CAWSVPGGGWNTEAFF
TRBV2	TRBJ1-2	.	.	CASTVGHGYTF
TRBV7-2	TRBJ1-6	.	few	CASSLADNYNSPLHF
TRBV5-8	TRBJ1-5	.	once	CASSLAIKTNSNQPQHF
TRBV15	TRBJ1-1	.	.	CATMRGNTNTEAFF
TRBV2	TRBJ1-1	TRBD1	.	CASTRTGSNTEAFF
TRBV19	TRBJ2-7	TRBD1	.	CASSIAPGQGAYEQYF
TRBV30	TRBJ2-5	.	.	CAWRHQAFQETQYF
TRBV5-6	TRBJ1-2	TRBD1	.	CASSQGAGGINYGYTF
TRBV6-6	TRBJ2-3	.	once	CASSHGGTKTTDTQYF
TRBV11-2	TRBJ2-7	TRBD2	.	CASSLPTSGRYEQYF
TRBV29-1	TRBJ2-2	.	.	CSVEGSIATGELFF
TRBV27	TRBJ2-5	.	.	CASSPRGSEQETQYF
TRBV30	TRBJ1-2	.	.	CAWSTTGGYTF
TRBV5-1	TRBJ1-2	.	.	CASSLEGGAYGYTF